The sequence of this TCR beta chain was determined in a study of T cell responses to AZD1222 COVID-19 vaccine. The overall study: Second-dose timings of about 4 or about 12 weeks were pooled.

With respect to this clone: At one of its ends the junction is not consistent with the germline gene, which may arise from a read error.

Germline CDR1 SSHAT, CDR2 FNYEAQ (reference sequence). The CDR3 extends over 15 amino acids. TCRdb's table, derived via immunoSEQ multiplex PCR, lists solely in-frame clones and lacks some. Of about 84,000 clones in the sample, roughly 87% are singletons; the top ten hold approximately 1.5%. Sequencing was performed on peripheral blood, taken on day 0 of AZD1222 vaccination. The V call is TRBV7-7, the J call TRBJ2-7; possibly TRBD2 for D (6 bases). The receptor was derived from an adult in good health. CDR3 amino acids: CASSPTEGFSYEQYF. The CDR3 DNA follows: TGTGCTAGCAGCCCCACGGAGGGCTTCTCCTACGAGCAGTACTTC.